The 22 T cell receptor beta chains listed next were all sequenced from one sample in a study of blood T cell repertoires in COVID-19. Produced via immunoSEQ multiplex PCR; TCRdb's table is partial and in-frame only. The sample records a few hundred thousand clones, over 75% being singletons. Sequencing used PBMCs or T cells enriched from blood (not recorded which). The receptor set was obtained from a woman aged 18-29 years who had been exposed to COVID-19.

The genes are TRBV29-1 and TRBJ1-1; 7 nucleotides match TRBD1. Germline values: CDR1 SQVTM, CDR2 ANQGSEA. The V gene end was trimmed by 0 bases and the J gene end by 6 bases; junction bases not matched to a gene: 4. The length of the CDR3 is 13 residues. The CDR3: CSVEDHRGSEAFF. The CDR3 nucleotides read TGCAGCGTTGAAGACCACAGGGGATCTGAAGCTTTCTTT. Combining the CDR3 with reference TRBV29-1 and TRBJ1-1 gives the whole variable domain SAVISQKPSRDICQRGTSLTIQCQVDSQVTMMFWYRQQPGQSLTLIATANQGSEATYESGFVIDKFPISRPNLTFSTLTVSNMSPEDSSIYLCSVEDHRGSEAFFGQGTRLTVV.

This chain uses TRBV4-1 with TRBJ2-2; 8 bases match TRBD2. Germline lookup yields CDR1 MGHRA and CDR2 YSYEKL. The ends lost 0 bases at V and 7 bases at J; junction bases unmatched: 7. The length of the CDR3 is 16 residues. This chain's CDR3 is CASSQDRAGGGGELFF. The CDR3 nucleotides read TGCGCCAGCAGCCAAGATCGGGCGGGGGGCGGCGGGGAGCTGTTTTTT.

The V and J genes are TRBV2 and TRBJ1-1; no definite D call. The germline V and J ends were trimmed by 8 bases and 1 base, with 11 bases remaining between them. CDR1 and CDR2 (germline): SNHLY, FYNNEI. The CDR3 extends over 13 amino acids. DNA of the CDR3: TGTGCCAGCTCCACCACGGGGAACACTGAAGCTTTCTTT. Amino acid sequence: CASSTTGNTEAFF.

J is TRBJ1-4 and V is TRBV6-5, with D perhaps TRBD1 (6 bases). CDR1 MNHEY and CDR2 SVGAGI come from the germline V gene. Trimming pared 6 bases from V and 7 bases from J, leaving 18 bases between. This CDR3 spans 15 amino acids. The CDR3 here is CASRLTTGLSEKLFF. CDR3 in DNA: TGTGCCAGCAGACTGACCACAGGGCTGAGTGAAAAACTGTTTTTT.

The chain recombines TRBV13 with TRBJ2-7; TRBD1 is a possible D gene (6 bases). The CDR3 contains 14 residues. The germline gives CDR1 PRHDT, CDR2 FYEKMQ (reference sequence). Between the trimmed V and J ends, which lost 3 bases and 0 bases, there was a span of 9 bases. This chain's CDR3 is CASSLRDTSYEQYF. The DNA for the CDR3 is TGTGCCAGCAGCTTGAGGGACACCTCCTACGAGCAGTACTTC.

The chain is built from TRBV25-1 and TRBJ1-4; D unclear. Trimming shortened V by 5 bases and J by 5 bases, and 12 bases separated the two germline ends. Germline V gene data show CDR1 as MGHDK and CDR2 as SYGVNS. The CDR3 spans 14 residues. The CDR3: CASSSTGINEKLFF. The DNA of the CDR3 is TGTGCCAGCAGTTCGACGGGTATAAATGAAAAACTGTTTTTT.

V gene TRBV2 combines with J gene TRBJ2-1; TRBD1 agrees at 10 bases. V lost 2 bases and J lost 10; bases outside the gene matches: 11. Germline V gene lookup returns CDR1 SNHLY and CDR2 FYNNEI. The CDR3 has 16 amino acids. The CDR3 reads CASSETAGTGEREQFF. CDR3 DNA: TGTGCCAGCAGTGAAACGGCCGGGACAGGGGAAAGGGAGCAGTTCTTC. Full variable domain (outside the CDR3, taken from reference TRBV2 and TRBJ2-1): EPEVTQTPSHQVTQMGQEVILRCVPISNHLYFYWYRQILGQKVEFLVSFYNNEISEKSEIFDDQFSVERPDGSNFTLKIRSTKLEDSAMYFCASSETAGTGEREQFFGPGTRLTVL.

The rearrangement joins TRBV20-1 to TRBJ2-4; 10 bases agree with TRBD2. The V segment lost 3 bases and the J segment 5 bases; nucleotides outside the gene matches: 7. This CDR3 comprises 15 residues. CDR1 and CDR2 (germline): DFQATT, SNEGSKA (reference sequence). The CDR3 protein is CSASRIAGGQNIQYF. For the CDR3, the DNA is TGCAGTGCTAGTAGAATAGCGGGAGGCCAAAACATTCAGTACTTC.

This chain uses TRBV7-2 with TRBJ2-5, with D uncertain. V was pared by 1 base and J by 4 bases, with 7 bases between. The CDR3 sequence is 13 residues long. Germline V lookup: CDR1 SGHTA, CDR2 FQGNSA. The CDR3 region is CASSLGGVETQYF. The CDR3 nucleotides are TGTGCCAGCAGCTTAGGCGGAGTAGAGACCCAGTACTTC.

The gene calls are TRBV3-1 (or the pseudogene TRBV3-2) and TRBJ2-2, with 7 bases identical to TRBD1. The length of the CDR3 is 16 residues. Trimming cost V 4 bases and J 6 bases; bases outside gene matches: 11. In germline, CDR1 is LGHDT, CDR2 YNNKEL (reference sequence). This CDR3 reads CASSRTGSLRAGELFF. CDR3 DNA: TGTGCCAGCAGCCGGACAGGCTCCTTACGGGCCGGGGAGCTGTTTTTT.

This clone showed up just a few times. The CDR3 is CASSSYDMWNYGYTF. The CDR3, as DNA: TGCGCCAGCAGCTCGTATGACATGTGGAACTATGGCTACACCTTC. The chain joins TRBV5-1 to TRBJ1-2, with D unresolved. Germline CDR1 SGHRS, CDR2 YFSETQ. V was clipped by 3 bases and J by 2 bases, with 14 bases between them. The CDR3 is made up of 15 amino acids.

The gene calls are TRBV10-1 and TRBJ2-2; tentative D call: TRBD2 (5 bases). Trimming shortened V by 0 bases and J by 2 bases, and 10 bases separated the two germline ends. Per the germline V gene, CDR1 is WNHNN and CDR2 is SYGVQD (reference sequence). The CDR3 is 16 amino acids. The CDR3 is CASSESSGLNTGELFF. The CDR3 nucleotides read TGCGCCAGCAGTGAGTCTTCGGGGTTAAACACCGGGGAGCTGTTTTTT.

The chain combines TRBV13 with TRBJ1-1, with a weak D call TRBD1 (5 bases). V gave up 1 base and J gave up 0 bases, with 6 bases separating them. Germline CDR1 and CDR2: PRHDT and FYEKMQ (reference sequence). The CDR3 has 14 residues. The CDR3 nucleotides are TGTGCCAGCAGCTTAGACAGGTTGAACACTGAAGCTTTCTTT. It yields the protein CASSLDRLNTEAFF.

This chain joins TRBV28 and TRBJ2-1; 11 nucleotides agree with TRBD2. CDR1 and CDR2 from the germline V gene are MDHEN and SYDVKM. V shed 2 bases, J shed 3 bases, and the junction held 3 bases outside the gene matches. The CDR3 consists of 16 residues. The CDR3 reads CASSLGTSGRYNEQFF. DNA for the CDR3: TGTGCCAGCAGTTTAGGGACTAGCGGACGCTACAATGAGCAGTTCTTC. The full variable domain, its missing parts supplied by reference TRBV28 and TRBJ2-1, is DVKVTQSSRYLVKRTGEKVFLECVQDMDHENMFWYRQDPGLGLRLIYFSYDVKMKEKGDIPEGYSVSREKKERFSLILESASTNQTSMYLCASSLGTSGRYNEQFFGPGTRLTVL.

The V gene is TRBV21-1, the J gene TRBJ2-5; the table's D call, TRBD1, has no DNA check behind it. TRBV21-1 is given as a pseudogene. The CDR3 contains 16 residues. The CDR3 reads CASSLTTPMGRETQYF. The CDR3 coding sequence is TGTGCCAGCAGCCTGACAACACCCATGGGGCGAGAGACCCAGTACTTC.

V and J are TRBV7-3 and TRBJ1-2, with 9 bases that match TRBD1. After removal of 5 bases from V and 6 bases from J, the junction contained 7 bases not matched to a gene. The germline CDR1 and CDR2 sequences are SGHTA and FQGTGA. CDR3 length: 14 residues. The CDR3 sequence is CASSRDREGNGYTF. The CDR3 region has the DNA TGTGCCAGCAGCCGGGACAGGGAAGGGAATGGCTACACCTTC.

The gene calls are TRBV7-8 and TRBJ1-1; 11 bases are shared with TRBD1. The CDR3 covers 16 residues. CDR1 and CDR2 from the germline V gene are SGHVS and FQNEAQ. The junction had 8 bases not matched to a gene; V was cut back by 6 bases and J by 2 bases. CDR3: CASRQGQGGTNTEAFF. CDR3 nucleotide sequence: TGTGCCAGCAGACAGGGACAGGGGGGTACAAACACTGAAGCTTTCTTT.

The V gene is TRBV3-1 (or the pseudogene TRBV3-2), the J gene TRBJ2-4; 7 bases are a match to TRBD2. J lost 7 bases, V lost 0 bases, and 12 bases had no gene match. Germline-derived CDR1 and CDR2 are LGHDT and YNNKEL (reference sequence). This CDR3 region has 17 residues. The CDR3 protein is CASSQELLRLGGNIQYF. The CDR3 nucleotides read TGTGCCAGCAGCCAAGAGCTCCTAAGGTTGGGAGGGAACATTCAGTACTTC.

The chain couples TRBV29-1 to TRBJ2-1, with D tentatively TRBD2 (5 bases). The CDR3 extends over 13 amino acids. The ends were cut back, 4 bases at V and 6 bases at J, with 13 bases in the middle. Germline CDR1 is SQVTM and CDR2 is ANQGSEA. CDR3 residues: CSVASSTGNEQFF. CDR3 DNA: TGCAGCGTTGCTAGCTCCACGGGCAATGAGCAGTTCTTC.

Here the CDR3 DNA reads TGTGCCAGCAGCTTGGGCCAGACTAGCACAGATACGCAGTATTTT. This gives the protein CASSLGQTSTDTQYF. The chain links TRBV5-6 to TRBJ2-3; D is uncertain. This CDR3 comprises 15 residues. Trimming stripped 0 bases from V and 0 bases from J, with 8 bases between. The germline CDR1 and CDR2 sequences are SGHDT and YYEEEE.

V and J are TRBV2 and TRBJ2-3; D is possibly TRBD2 (5 bases). V was trimmed by 4 bases and J by 6 bases, leaving 5 bases between them. The CDR3 length is 11 residues. In germline, CDR1 is SNHLY, CDR2 FYNNEI. For the CDR3, the DNA is TGTGCCAGCAGTGCGGGGGATACGCAGTATTTT. Its translation is CASSAGDTQYF.

The rearrangement joins TRBV11-3 to TRBJ2-5; 8 bases line up with TRBD1. The CDR3 extends over 15 amino acids. CDR1 SGHNT and CDR2 YENEEA come from the germline V gene. Germline trimming cut 5 bases from V and 2 bases from J; bases unmatched to any gene: 7. CDR3 sequence (DNA): TGTGCCAGCAGCCGTGGGACAGGACCTCAAGAGACCCAGTACTTC. Translating it yields CASSRGTGPQETQYF.